The rows below give T cell receptor beta chains drawn from one sample of a study of cytomegalovirus exposure and HLA in healthy donors. TCRdb's table, derived via immunoSEQ multiplex PCR, lists solely in-frame clones and lacks some. Recorded for this sample: some 110,000 clones. Sequences were obtained from PBMCs. These receptors were taken from a man in his forties or fifties in good health and CMV-seronegative. The CDR3 runs from the conserved cysteine through the conserved F or W. The D gene is left open where the match is weak.

D gene,J gene,V gene,CDR3 DNA,CDR3 protein
TRBD1,TRBJ1-1,TRBV11-2,TGTGCCAGCAGACCTCAGGGGGCGCGTTTCACTGAAGCTTTCTTT,CASRPQGARFTEAFF
TRBD1,TRBJ2-7,TRBV7-8,TGTGCCAGCAGCTGGGGGACAGAAAATTACGAGCAGTACTTC,CASSWGTENYEQYF
TRBD2,TRBJ2-7,TRBV7-8,TGTGCCAGCAGCGGTCGGACTAGTTACTACGAGCAGTACTTC,CASSGRTSYYEQYF
NA,TRBJ2-2,TRBV7-8,TGTGCCAGCAGCCTAAGTCTTGCGAACACCGGGGAGCTGTTTTTT,CASSLSLANTGELFF
TRBD2,TRBJ2-7,TRBV7-3,TGTGCCAGCAGCTCGGGACTAGCGGGAGGTTTCCTCTCACCAACCTACGAGCAGTACTTC,CASSSGLAGGFLSPTYEQYF
TRBD2,TRBJ2-3,TRBV28,TGTGCCAGCAGTTCGGGGAGGGCCGCAGATACGCAGTATTTT,CASSSGRAADTQYF
NA,TRBJ2-2,TRBV29-1,TGCAGCGTTGAGACCCAGGGGTTCACCGGGGAGCTGTTTTTT,CSVETQGFTGELFF
TRBD1,TRBJ2-5,TRBV6-1,TGTGCCAGCAGTCGGACAGGGGGAGAGACCCAGTACTTC,CASSRTGGETQYF
NA,TRBJ2-6,TRBV10-3,TGTGCCATCAGTGTTTCTAGGACAAGAACCGAAGCTGGGGCCAACGTCCTGACTTTC,CAISVSRTRTEAGANVLTF
TRBD2,TRBJ2-3,TRBV4-1,TGCGCCAGCAGCCAAGATCGGGCTAGCGGGACCACAGATACGCAGTATTTT,CASSQDRASGTTDTQYF
TRBD2,TRBJ2-1,TRBV6-1,TGTGCCAGCAGTATAGCGGGAGTGGAGTTCTTC,CASSIAGVEFF
TRBD1,TRBJ2-7,TRBV10-1,TGCGCCAGCAGTGACCCGGGACAGGGCAGGGAGCAGTACTTC,CASSDPGQGREQYF
TRBD1,TRBJ2-5,TRBV5-1,TGCGCCAGCAGCTTGGATCGAGGACAGGGCCAAGAGACCCAGTACTTC,CASSLDRGQGQETQYF
TRBD1,TRBJ2-1,TRBV27,TGTGCCAGCAGTTTATCCTTGCGGACAGGGAGGCAGTTCTTC,CASSLSLRTGRQFF
TRBD2,TRBJ2-2,TRBV27,TGTGCCAGCAGTTTGACTAGCGGGAGGAAGACCGGGGAGCTGTTTTTT,CASSLTSGRKTGELFF
TRBD2,TRBJ2-4,TRBV5-6,TGTGCCAGCAGCTCATGGATGGTGTGGCGGGAGAGAAGGAAAAACATTCAGTACTTC,CASSSWMVWRERRKNIQYF
NA,TRBJ1-1,TRBV7-8,TGTGCCAGCAGCTTAGAAAGTCGGGTGGATGGGACTGAAGCTTTCTTT,CASSLESRVDGTEAFF
TRBD2,TRBJ2-7,TRBV2,TGTGCCAGCAACGGACTAGCGGGGTACGAGCAGTACTTC,CASNGLAGYEQYF
TRBD2,TRBJ2-3,TRBV4-2,TGTGCCAGCAGCCAAGATGGAGCTAGCGGGAGGCGGGCGGATACGCAGTATTTT,CASSQDGASGRRADTQYF
TRBD2,TRBJ2-2,TRBV30,TGTGCCTGGGGGCCGACAGGGCCTGGGACTAGCGGGAGGTCCCGGCGAAGCGGGGAGCTGTTTTTT,CAWGPTGPGTSGRSRRSGELFF
NA,TRBJ1-5,TRBV7-9,TGTGCCAGCCGTAAGGGAGGTCAGCCCCAGCATTTT,CASRKGGQPQHF
NA,TRBJ2-7,TRBV7-9,TGTGCCAGCAGCTTAGTAGGCGGAGCCTACGAGCAGTACTTC,CASSLVGGAYEQYF
TRBD2,TRBJ2-7,TRBV7-9,TGTGCCAGCAGCTCGACCGGGGCGGGAGGGAGGTCCTACGAGCAGTACTTC,CASSSTGAGGRSYEQYF
TRBD2,TRBJ2-1,TRBV7-9,TGTGCCGGCAACTTGTGGGCGGGAGCCAGAAATGAGCAGTTCTTC,CAGNLWAGARNEQFF
TRBD1,TRBJ2-1,TRBV7-9,TGTGCCAGCAGATCCGGGACAGGGAGTTACAATGAGCAGTTCTTC,CASRSGTGSYNEQFF
TRBD1,TRBJ1-1,TRBV19,TGTGCCAGTAGTACGACAGGGGGCTTTACTGAAGCTTTCTTT,CASSTTGGFTEAFF
TRBD1,TRBJ1-2,TRBV4-1,TGCGCCAGCAGCCCCAGGACAGGGGACCTAGCTAACTATGGCTACACCTTC,CASSPRTGDLANYGYTF
NA,TRBJ2-7,TRBV7-8,TGTGCCAGCAGCCGATTCCTGACAGAGAAGTACTTC,CASSRFLTEKYF
TRBD1,TRBJ1-1,TRBV5-1,TGCGCCAGCAGCTCGCGACAGGGGGCTACTGAAGCTTTCTTT,CASSSRQGATEAFF
NA,TRBJ2-4,TRBV5-1,TGCGCCAGCAGCTTGTCCAGTCCGACGGGGAAAAACATTCAGTACTTC,CASSLSSPTGKNIQYF
NA,TRBJ2-1,TRBV6-1,TGTGCCAGCTCGCGCTCCTACAATGAGCAGTTCTTC,CASSRSYNEQFF
TRBD1,TRBJ1-4,TRBV18,TGTGCCAGCTCACCCTTTCAGGGGGCGGCTAATGAAAAACTGTTTTTT,CASSPFQGAANEKLFF
TRBD1,TRBJ1-4,TRBV28,TGTGCCAGCAGTGTGGACAGGGGGAGGCGTGAAAAACTGTTTTTT,CASSVDRGRREKLFF
TRBD2,TRBJ2-3,TRBV7-9,TGTGCCAGCAGCCCCGGGACTAGCGGGACAGATACGCAGTATTTT,CASSPGTSGTDTQYF
NA,TRBJ2-2,TRBV7-2,TGTGCCAGCAGCTTAGTTTACGGGGAGCTGTTTTTT,CASSLVYGELFF
TRBD1,TRBJ2-1,TRBV2,TGTGCCAGCAGGGACAGGGGGTTCTACAATGAGCAGTTCTTC,CASRDRGFYNEQFF
TRBD1,TRBJ1-2,TRBV6-6,TGTGCCAGCAGTTCCCTCACGACAGGGGTGGGGGGCTACACCTTC,CASSSLTTGVGGYTF
NA,TRBJ2-7,TRBV18,TGTGCCAGCTCACTCTCGCAGGCTACCTACGAGCAGTACTTC,CASSLSQATYEQYF
NA,TRBJ1-4,TRBV27,TGTGCCAGCAGTTCCAGGGGATTTAATGAAAAACTGTTTTTT,CASSSRGFNEKLFF
TRBD2,TRBJ2-7,TRBV5-6,TGTGCCAGCAGCTTGGTGGGGGGACTAGCGGGAGGTGGCTACGAGCAGTACTTC,CASSLVGGLAGGGYEQYF
TRBD1,TRBJ2-5,TRBV4-1,TGCGCCAGCAGCCAACGGACAGGGGGCGGGCAAGAGACCCAGTACTTC,CASSQRTGGGQETQYF
TRBD1,TRBJ2-7,TRBV15,TGTGCCACCAGCAGTGACAGGGGCACCGGCGAGCAGTACTTC,CATSSDRGTGEQYF
TRBD2,TRBJ2-7,TRBV30,TGTGCCTGGTGGAGCGGGGGGTTGGGGGAGCAGTACTTC,CAWWSGGLGEQYF
NA,TRBJ2-3,TRBV19,TGTGCCAGTAGTATGTCATCGGCAGATACGCAGTATTTT,CASSMSSADTQYF
NA,TRBJ1-1,TRBV6-6,TGTGCCAGCAGTACAGTGGCTGAAGCTTTCTTT,CASSTVAEAFF
TRBD2,TRBJ2-7,TRBV5-1,TGCGCCAGCAGTTTAGTGGGAGGGCCGGGCGAGCAGTACTTC,CASSLVGGPGEQYF
NA,TRBJ1-1,TRBV2,TGTGCCAGCACCCTTGTGCCAGTCGATTTAACTTTCTTT,CASTLVPVDLTFF
NA,TRBJ1-5,TRBV11-2,TGTGCCAGCAGCCTGACGACAGGCCTCGAGCAGCCCCAGCATTTT,CASSLTTGLEQPQHF
NA,TRBJ2-2,TRBV4-3,TGCGCCAGCAGCCAAGATCCCCAGGTAGCGACCACCGGGGAGCTGTTTTTT,CASSQDPQVATTGELFF
NA,TRBJ2-7,TRBV28,TGTGCCACGGACAGTTCCTACGAGCAGTACTTC,CATDSSYEQYF
TRBD2,TRBJ2-1,TRBV9,TGTGCCAGCAGCGTGACGGCGGGAGGGACCTACAATGAGCAGTTCTTC,CASSVTAGGTYNEQFF
NA,TRBJ2-7,TRBV27,TGTGCCAGCGCCTTGCGGGCAGAGACCTACGAGCAGTACTTC,CASALRAETYEQYF
NA,TRBJ1-2,TRBV7-6,TGTGCCAGCAGCTTATATGAGGGCGGCGGCTACACCTTC,CASSLYEGGGYTF
TRBD1,TRBJ1-4,TRBV28,TGTGCCAGCAGTACCCTCCCCCAGGGGGTGGATGAAAAACTGTTTTTT,CASSTLPQGVDEKLFF
NA,TRBJ2-5,TRBV7-2,TGTGCCAGCAGCTTAAGGACCGGAGGGGCAGAGACCCAGTACTTC,CASSLRTGGAETQYF